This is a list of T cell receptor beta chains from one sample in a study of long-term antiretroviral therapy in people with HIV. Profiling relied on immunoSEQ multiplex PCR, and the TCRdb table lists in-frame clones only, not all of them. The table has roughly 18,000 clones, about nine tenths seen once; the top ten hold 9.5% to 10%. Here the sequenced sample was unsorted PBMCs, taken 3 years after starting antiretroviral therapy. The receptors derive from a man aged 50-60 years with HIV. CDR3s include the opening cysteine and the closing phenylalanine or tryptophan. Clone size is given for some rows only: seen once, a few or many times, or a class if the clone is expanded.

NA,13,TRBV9,CASSNPAGLEQYF
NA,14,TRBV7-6,CASSARDRGYEQYF
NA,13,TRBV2,CASREGQGTEAFF
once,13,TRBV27,CASSGTVNQPQHF
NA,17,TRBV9,CASSVAGSGGVQETQYF
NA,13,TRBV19,CASSYTGNEKLFF
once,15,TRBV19,CASTPSGRVGYGYTF
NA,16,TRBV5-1,CASSLEFSGGPDTQYF
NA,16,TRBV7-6,CASRPDGGSNTGELFF
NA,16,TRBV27,CASSLGEQRATGELFF
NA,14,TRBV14,CASSATEVGEKLFF
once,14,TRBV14,CASSQDLAATEQFF
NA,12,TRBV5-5,CASSLVGYEQFF
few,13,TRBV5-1,CASSTVSSYEQYF
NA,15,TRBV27,CASSLPGQWYNEQFF
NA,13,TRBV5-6,CASSWGAENTIYF
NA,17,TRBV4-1,CASSQDLGQGPGDEAFF
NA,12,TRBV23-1,CALRRRTYGYTF
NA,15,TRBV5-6,CASSSRGGSTQPQHF
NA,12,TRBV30,CAWIDDSYEQYF
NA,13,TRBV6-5,CASSSPSYNEQFF
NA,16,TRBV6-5,CASSYGTGPNYNEQFF
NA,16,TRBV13,CASSAWGLDSDYGYTF
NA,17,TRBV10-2,CASSEKMTSGGANEQFF
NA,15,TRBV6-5,CASSYPTGESYEQYF
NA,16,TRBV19,CASSAPGQGMQNIQYF
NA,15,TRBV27,CASRGTGVYSNEQFF
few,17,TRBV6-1,CASSAPTGSSYNSPLHF
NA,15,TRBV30,CAWSRGHGSSYEQYF
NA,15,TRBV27,CASSSTGLGNQPQHF
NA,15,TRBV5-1,CASSLVQGEGYEQYF
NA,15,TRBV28,CASSSPGQSSYEQYF
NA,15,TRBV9,CASSVANGANYGYTF
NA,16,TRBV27,CASSLYPGGNTGELFF
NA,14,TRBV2,CASSTGGPIYGYTF
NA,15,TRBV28,CASSAAGASTDTQYF
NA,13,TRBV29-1,CSVEEEGSRKLFF
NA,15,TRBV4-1,CASSQATGFQYEQYF
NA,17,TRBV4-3,CASSHLTGINMNTEAFF
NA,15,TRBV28,CASRDLEGGWNEQFF
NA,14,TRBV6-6,CASSYSRNTGELFF
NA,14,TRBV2,CASSQMGQDQPQHF
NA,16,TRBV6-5,CASSYSLGPGLDTQYF
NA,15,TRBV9,CASSGRGGSGNTIYF